These 9 T cell receptor beta chains were sequenced from one sample in a study of T cells expressing NK-cell markers. TCRdb reprocessed the 5' RACE reads, keeping one entry per CDR3 protein, no DNA. The sample is made up of about 260,000 distinct CDR3 sequences, and the top ten hold around 4.2% of it. The sample taken for sequencing was blood T cells: a sorted CD56 or NKG2C T cell subset, CD4+ or CD8+ T cells, or bulk PBMC T cells (not recorded which). These receptors came from a woman between 18 and 75 years old in good health.

This chain connects TRBV5-1 to TRBJ2-7; TCRdb's D gene call, TRBD1, goes unchecked for lack of DNA. Germline CDR1 reads SGHRS; CDR2 reads YFSETQ. This CDR3 comprises 16 residues. CDR3 in amino acids: CASSLESAGASYEQYF.

The chain carries TRBV30 and TRBJ1-5. The CDR3 runs 13 residues. CDR1 is GTSNPN and CDR2 is SVGIG in the germline V gene (reference sequence). CDR3 region: CAWGYRENQPQHF.

The chain recombines TRBV7-6 with TRBJ2-5; TCRdb names TRBD2, which stays unverified in the absence of DNA. This CDR3 comprises 13 residues. Germline V gene lookup returns CDR1 SGHVS and CDR2 FNYEAQ. CDR3 in amino acids: CASSPSTFETQYF.

The chain carries TRBV10-3 and TRBJ2-1; checking the TCRdb D call of TRBD1 is not possible without DNA. The germline V gene encodes CDR1 ENHRY and CDR2 SYGVKD. The CDR3 extends over 17 amino acids. The CDR3 reads CAIRDPARGKRYNEQFF.

The V and J genes are TRBV7-2 and TRBJ2-1; absent DNA, TCRdb's TRBD2 call cannot be checked. CDR1 is SGHTA and CDR2 is FQGNSA in the germline V gene. The CDR3 is 16 residues long. CDR3 in amino acids: CASSSYAGGPHNEQFF. Using reference TRBV7-2 and TRBJ2-1 for the parts outside the CDR3, the full variable domain is GAGVSQSPSNKVTEKGKDVELRCDPISGHTALYWYRQSLGQGLEFLIYFQGNSAPDKSGLPSDRFSAERTGGSVSTLTIQRTQQEDSAVYLCASSSYAGGPHNEQFFGPGTRLTVL.

The rearrangement joins TRBV12-3 or TRBV12-4 to TRBJ1-2; without DNA, the TCRdb call of TRBD1 cannot be checked. This CDR3 spans 15 amino acids. The CDR3 loop reads CASSLGTGGYYGYTF.

This chain links TRBV15 with TRBJ2-3; TCRdb outputs TRBD2, but without DNA this stays unchecked. The germline CDR1 and CDR2 sequences are LNHNV and YYDKDF (reference sequence). This CDR3 comprises 17 residues. The CDR3 reads CATSPPGLAGITDTQYF.

The rearrangement joins TRBV7-2 to TRBJ2-7; the TRBD1 assignment by TCRdb is unverifiable without DNA. CDR1 and CDR2 from the germline V gene are SGHTA and FQGNSA. This CDR3 is 13 amino acids long. This chain's CDR3 is CASSMDRAYEQYF.

This sequence joins TRBV12-3 or TRBV12-4 and TRBJ2-3; TCRdb lists TRBD2, though no DNA is available to test this call. This CDR3 contains 13 residues. CDR3 sequence reads: CASSFGPTDTQYF.